This TCR beta chain was sequenced during a study of human T cells and chemical hapten exposure. Overall study: TCR yield per sample varied, mainly due to pooled library volumes. The study, taken as a whole, reports: Patch test scores rose with PT1 expanded TCR counts, a positive correlation.

Original analysis: Counts of TCRs in each sample centred on a median of approximately 96,000 and extended from approximately 21,000 to 630,000. TCRdb itself ran the RACE reads through MiXCR, one entry per CDR3 protein. The authors' filters were not applied to this entry. The table lists about 70,000 distinct CDR3 sequences, approximately 9% of them singletons, with under 3.5% in the top ten. Germline V CDR1 and CDR2: MNHEY, SVGEGT. Trimming left V 5 bases short and J 1 base short, with 17 bases between. CDR3 size: 16 residues. The sample's time point: patch test 2, 6 weeks after DPC sensitization. As to treatment: therapeutic diphenylcyclopropenone sensitization with weekly scalp DPC. Every patch test was put on after a blood sample was taken. This clonotype came up a few times. As yet, its antigen is unknown.

The chain employs TRBV6-2 or TRBV6-3 and TRBJ1-1, with unresolved D. This material consisted of whole blood, taken in connection with sensitization to the hapten diphenylcyclopropenone (DPC). The TCR was taken from a woman in her 50s with alopecia areata. Some clones in this sample may be carry-over from other donors' samples. In DNA, the CDR3 is TGTGCCAGCAGTGAGGTAGAAGGAAGCGCGAACACTGAAGCTTTCTTT. Its protein product is CASSEVEGSANTEAFF.